This passage covers 29 T cell receptor beta chains from one sample sequenced in a study of shared clonotypes between healthy human individuals. The repertoire was sequenced with immunoSEQ multiplex PCR; TCRdb's copy has only in-frame clones and lacks some. The data show over 950,000 clones, around three quarters seen once. The sample was memory CD4+ T cells from PBMCs. Noted subset: CD45RA-negative fraction. The receptors originated from a man between 18 and 29 years old in good health. Some clones in this sample may be carry-over from other donors' samples.

This clone has just a few counts. J is TRBJ1-4 and V is TRBV6-5; D gene ambiguous. The CDR3 runs to 14 residues. CDR1 and CDR2 (germline): MNHEY, SVGAGI. The V and J ends lost 6 bases and 0 bases respectively, with 8 bases between them. The CDR3 here is CASRESATNEKLFF. The CDR3, as DNA: TGTGCCAGCAGGGAAAGCGCAACTAATGAAAAACTGTTTTTT.

The J gene is TRBJ2-6, the V gene TRBV9, with unresolved D. CDR3 size: 15 residues. Trimming cost V 6 bases and J 3 bases, with 13 bases left between them. Germline CDR1 reads SGDLS; CDR2 reads YYNGEE. CDR3 nucleotides: TGTGCCAGCACTCTCCCCCAATTTGGGGCCAACGTCCTGACTTTC. Protein sequence: CASTLPQFGANVLTF.

The chain couples TRBV5-4 to TRBJ2-4; 7 bases align to TRBD2. This CDR3 has 15 residues. Germline V gives CDR1 SGHNT, CDR2 YYREEE (reference sequence). The J segment lost 0 bases and the V segment lost 4 bases, leaving 4 bases of the junction unmatched. The chain's CDR3 is CASSPGGLAKNIQYF. The DNA for the CDR3 is TGTGCCAGCAGCCCGGGGGGACTAGCCAAAAACATTCAGTACTTC.

The V gene is TRBV27, the J gene TRBJ2-1; D is unresolved. The CDR3 length is 13 residues. Germline V gives CDR1 MNHEY, CDR2 SMNVEV (reference sequence). V was cut by 5 bases and J by 6 bases, with 11 bases left in between. The CDR3 loop reads CASSPPMGNEQFF. The CDR3 region has the DNA TGTGCCAGCAGTCCCCCCATGGGCAATGAGCAGTTCTTC.

A single count supports this clone. The rearrangement joins TRBV4-2 to TRBJ2-5; the match to TRBD2 covers 12 bases. The germline gives CDR1 LGHNA, CDR2 YNFKEQ. With V trimmed by 2 bases and J by 5 bases, 0 bases remained unmatched. The CDR3 is 14 residues long. The CDR3, as DNA: TGTGCCAGCAGCCAACTAGCGGGAGGGGAGACCCAGTACTTC. It specifies CASSQLAGGETQYF.

Concerning this clone: With only one base between it and a far larger clone, this is likely a read error. This sample also contains other DNA sequences that code for the same CDR3. The CDR3 loop is CAWRDMTEAFF. The CDR3 coding sequence is TGCGCCTGGAGGGACATGACTGAAGCTTTCTTT. The genes are TRBV30 and TRBJ1-1, with D perhaps matching TRBD1 (6 bases). CDR1 and CDR2 (germline): GTSNPN, SVGIG (reference sequence). The CDR3 loop spans 11 amino acids.

Ten or more counts support this clone. The genes are TRBV28 and TRBJ2-4; D unresolved. The CDR3 is 17 residues long. Germline values: CDR1 MDHEN, CDR2 SYDVKM. The ends were cut back, 5 bases at V and 7 bases at J, with 24 bases in the middle. The CDR3 protein is CASSQTYSLGFKNIQYF. CDR3 nucleotides: TGTGCCAGCAGTCAAACTTACTCCTTGGGGTTTAAGAACATTCAGTACTTC.

The chain couples TRBV5-6 to TRBJ1-5; a possible D gene is TRBD1 (6 bases). Looked up from germline, CDR1 is SGHDT and CDR2 is YYEEEE. The CDR3 has 17 amino acids. V was clipped by 0 bases and J by 4 bases, with 17 bases between them. CDR3 protein: CASSLGLGGRGNQPQHF. CDR3 coding DNA: TGTGCCAGCAGCTTGGGCCTCGGGGGCAGAGGGAATCAGCCCCAGCATTTT.

This clone was seen more than once but under ten times. V gene TRBV7-9 combines with J gene TRBJ1-1; D might be TRBD1 (5 bases). Germline CDR1 is SEHNR and CDR2 is FQNEAQ (reference sequence). The V end lost 6 bases, the J end lost 2 bases, and 19 bases lay between the germline ends. CDR3 length equals 16 residues. CDR3 DNA: TGTGCCAGCAGTTACCGAAAAACAGGTCCTAACACTGAAGCTTTCTTT. Translating gives CASSYRKTGPNTEAFF.

The rearrangement uses TRBV28 and TRBJ1-4; 8 bases match TRBD1. The V gene end was trimmed by 5 bases and the J gene end by 8 bases; junction bases not matched to a gene: 7. Germline V gene lookup returns CDR1 MDHEN and CDR2 SYDVKM. This CDR3 has 14 residues. For the CDR3, the DNA is TGTGCCAGCAGTCCGCGGACAGGGTGGGAAAAACTGTTTTTT. Protein sequence: CASSPRTGWEKLFF.

V and J are TRBV29-1 and TRBJ1-2; TRBD1 might be the D (6 bases). Germline V gene lookup returns CDR1 SQVTM and CDR2 ANQGSEA. This CDR3 is built from 13 residues. V was clipped by 3 bases and J by 5 bases, with 13 bases between them. The CDR3 spells CSVDLGGNYGYTF. As DNA, the CDR3 is TGCAGCGTTGACCTTGGGGGCAATTATGGCTACACCTTC.

This sequence joins TRBV4-1 and TRBJ2-1; 12 nucleotides line up with TRBD2. Germline trimming cut 2 bases from V and 9 bases from J; bases unmatched to any gene: 8. This CDR3 comprises 16 residues. The V gene's germline CDR1 is MGHRA and CDR2 YSYEKL. This CDR3 reads CASSQPTSGRRGEQFF. The DNA of the CDR3 is TGCGCCAGCAGCCAACCGACTAGCGGGAGACGTGGTGAGCAGTTCTTC.

To note about this clone: This specimen includes other DNA sequences encoding the same CDR3. The CDR3 region has the DNA TGTGCCAGCAGCCTACAGGGGAGCTCCTACGAGCAGTACTTC. This gives the protein CASSLQGSSYEQYF. The chain combines TRBV7-2 with TRBJ2-7; 7 bases match TRBD1. The CDR3 is 14 residues long. V was pared by 5 bases and J by 0 bases, with 4 bases of the junction left unmatched. Germline CDR1 reads SGHTA; CDR2 reads FQGNSA.

The V and J genes are TRBV28 and TRBJ1-2; D is uncertain. Germline-derived CDR1 and CDR2 are MDHEN and SYDVKM. The CDR3 consists of 13 residues. The V gene lost 4 bases and the J gene lost 8 bases, with 14 bases spanning the gap. In nucleotides, the CDR3 is TGTGCCAGCAGTTCCTATCCCGGGGAGGGCTACACCTTC. Translation: CASSSYPGEGYTF.

The chain links TRBV19 to TRBJ2-1, with 9 bases that match TRBD2. The V and J ends lost 7 bases and 0 bases, in that order; junction bases with no gene match: 4. Germline assignment: CDR1 LNHDA and CDR2 SQIVND (reference sequence). The CDR3 extends over 15 amino acids. The chain's CDR3 is CASMAGGSSYNEQFF. Written as DNA, the CDR3 is TGTGCCAGTATGGCGGGGGGGAGCTCCTACAATGAGCAGTTCTTC.

On this clone itself: This specimen includes other DNA sequences encoding the same CDR3. The V gene is TRBV5-1, the J gene TRBJ1-5; no clear D gene. This CDR3 contains 13 residues. The germline V gene has CDR1 SGHRS and CDR2 YFSETQ. Deletions cut 4 bases from V and 4 bases from J, with 9 bases between. CDR3 nucleotide sequence: TGCGCCAGCAGCCTAACGGGTAATCAGCCCCAGCATTTT. This encodes CASSLTGNQPQHF.

The genes are TRBV4-2 and TRBJ2-7; 8 nucleotides agree with TRBD2. The CDR3 spans 16 residues. The germline V gene encodes CDR1 LGHNA and CDR2 YNFKEQ. With V trimmed by 1 base and J by 0 bases, 5 bases remained unmatched. The CDR3 spells CASSQATAGGSYEQYF. The CDR3, as DNA: TGTGCCAGCAGCCAAGCCACCGCGGGAGGCTCCTACGAGCAGTACTTC.

This clone was detected ten times or more. The sample holds other DNA sequences that translate to the same CDR3. This chain links TRBV27 with TRBJ2-3, with 8 bases identical to TRBD2. CDR3 size: 13 residues. Unmatched junction bases numbered 4, after V lost 5 bases and J lost 6 bases. Germline CDR1 MNHEY, CDR2 SMNVEV (reference sequence). This CDR3 is CASSPREGDTQYF. Written as DNA, the CDR3 is TGTGCCAGCAGTCCCCGGGAGGGTGATACGCAGTATTTT.

The genes are TRBV30 and TRBJ2-7; D perhaps matches TRBD1 (6 bases). The ends were cut back, 3 bases at V and 3 bases at J, with 12 bases in the middle. Looked up from germline, CDR1 is GTSNPN and CDR2 is SVGIG (reference sequence). The CDR3 covers 13 residues. The CDR3 here is CAWRIQGSYEQYF. The CDR3 DNA is TGTGCCTGGAGAATTCAGGGGAGCTACGAGCAGTACTTC.

This clone was recorded once. The chain is built from TRBV11-2 and TRBJ1-1; D not resolved. CDR1 and CDR2 (germline): SGHAT, FQNNGV. V lost 1 base and J 0 bases, leaving 9 bases between the germline ends. The CDR3 runs to 15 residues. The CDR3 loop is CASSLVPLMNTEAFF. CDR3 DNA sequence: TGTGCCAGCAGCTTAGTCCCCCTCATGAACACTGAAGCTTTCTTT.

The chain couples TRBV4-3 to TRBJ2-7, with a tentative D call TRBD1 (6 bases). Trimming removed 1 base at V and 1 base at J, with 11 bases between. This CDR3 contains 15 residues. Germline V CDR1 and CDR2: LGHNA, YSLEER. The CDR3 region is CASSQGGQGSYEQYF. CDR3 DNA sequence: TGCGCCAGCAGCCAAGGGGGACAAGGTTCCTACGAGCAGTACTTC.

This clone has more than one count but fewer than ten. V usage is TRBV5-1 and J usage is TRBJ2-1; TRBD1 matches 7 bases. The CDR3 is made up of 15 amino acids. CDR1 is SGHRS, CDR2 YFSETQ, per germline. V trimming: 4 bases; J trimming: 3 bases; junction bases outside the gene matches: 7. The CDR3 DNA sequence: TGCGCCAGCAGCGCTGGACAGGCCGACTACAATGAGCAGTTCTTC. Protein sequence: CASSAGQADYNEQFF.

The chain joins TRBV4-3 to TRBJ2-3; D is perhaps TRBD1 or TRBD2 (5 bases each). The germline V gene has CDR1 LGHNA and CDR2 YSLEER. V was trimmed by 0 bases and J by 5 bases, leaving 15 bases between them. The CDR3 is made up of 16 amino acids. The CDR3 DNA reads as TGCGCCAGCAGCCAAGATGCCGTCTGGGGGAGAGATACGCAGTATTTT. Protein product: CASSQDAVWGRDTQYF.

This chain links TRBV5-4 with TRBJ2-7; 11 nucleotides agree with TRBD2. Trimming cost V 3 bases and J 3 bases; bases outside gene matches: 8. The CDR3 extends over 16 amino acids. Germline CDR1 reads SGHNT; CDR2 reads YYREEE (reference sequence). DNA for the CDR3: TGTGCCAGCAGCTCCGGGACTAGCGGTCGACTCTACGAGCAGTACTTC. Its translation is CASSSGTSGRLYEQYF.

The CDR3 region is CATSRDRAGGNIQYF. The CDR3 nucleotides read TGTGCCACCAGCAGAGATCGGGCAGGGGGGAACATTCAGTACTTC. The chain employs TRBV15 and TRBJ2-4; weak D call: TRBD1 (7 bases). Trimming took off 0 bases at V and 7 bases at J, with 13 bases between the two ends. Germline CDR1 LNHNV, CDR2 YYDKDF (reference sequence). This CDR3 spans 15 amino acids.

The rearrangement joins TRBV28 to TRBJ2-3; TRBD2 agrees at 11 bases. This CDR3 has 19 residues. Germline V gene data show CDR1 as MDHEN and CDR2 as SYDVKM. J lost 8 bases, V lost 5 bases, and 21 bases had no gene match. The CDR3 here is CASSPVFDSGRAIVSTQYF. CDR3 DNA: TGTGCCAGCAGTCCCGTTTTTGATAGCGGGAGGGCCATTGTCAGTACGCAGTATTTT.

Concerning this clone itself: One junction end disagrees with the germline gene, perhaps due to a read error. DNA for the CDR3: TGTGCCAGCAGCTTAGATAGCCCAAGGGAGCTCTTT. The encoded protein is CASSLDSPRELF. This chain connects TRBV7-9 to TRBJ1-1; D is unclear. Germline loops: CDR1 SEHNR, CDR2 FQNEAQ (reference sequence). The CDR3 extends over 12 amino acids.

This clone was found a few times. The chain is built from TRBV5-1 and TRBJ1-1; no firm D call. The V and J ends lost 0 bases and 0 bases respectively, with 9 bases between them. This CDR3 has 15 amino acids. Per germline, CDR1 SGHRS and CDR2 YFSETQ. This chain's CDR3 is CASSLGWDLNTEAFF. As DNA, the CDR3 is TGCGCCAGCAGCTTGGGGTGGGATTTGAACACTGAAGCTTTCTTT.

This clone has a handful of counts. The chain has TRBV28 and TRBJ1-2; D uncertain. The V gene's germline CDR1 is MDHEN and CDR2 SYDVKM. V gave up 5 bases and J gave up 8 bases, with 15 bases separating them. This CDR3 contains 13 residues. The CDR3 coding sequence is TGTGCCAGCAGTACATTGGGCCCGGGGGGCTACACCTTC. This codes for CASSTLGPGGYTF.